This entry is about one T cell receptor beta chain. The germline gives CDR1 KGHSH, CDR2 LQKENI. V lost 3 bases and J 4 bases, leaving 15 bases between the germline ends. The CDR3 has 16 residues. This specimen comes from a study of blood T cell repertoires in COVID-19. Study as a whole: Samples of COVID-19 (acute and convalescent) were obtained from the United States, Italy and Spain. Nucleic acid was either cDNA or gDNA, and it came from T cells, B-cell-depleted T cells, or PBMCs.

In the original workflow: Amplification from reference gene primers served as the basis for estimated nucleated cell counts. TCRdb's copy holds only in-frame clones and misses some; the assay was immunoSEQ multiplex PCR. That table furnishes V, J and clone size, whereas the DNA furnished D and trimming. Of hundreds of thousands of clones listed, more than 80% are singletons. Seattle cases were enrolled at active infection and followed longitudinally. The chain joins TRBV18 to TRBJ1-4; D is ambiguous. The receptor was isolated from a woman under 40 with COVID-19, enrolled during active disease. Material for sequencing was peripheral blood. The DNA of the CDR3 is TGTGCCAGCTCACCTCGTACCGGGAGCGGTAATGAAAAACTGTTTTTT. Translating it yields CASSPRTGSGNEKLFF.